Listed below are T cell receptor beta chains from one sample, sequenced in a study of long-term antiretroviral therapy in people with HIV. Sequenced by immunoSEQ multiplex PCR; TCRdb stores in-frame clones only, minus some. The table includes some 16,000 clones, roughly 80% detected once. Here the sequenced sample was unsorted PBMCs, taken less than 2.2 years before starting antiretroviral therapy. The receptor set was obtained from a man aged 25 to 45 with HIV. CDR3s include the opening cysteine and the closing phenylalanine or tryptophan. D genes are given only for firm matches. Not every row has a clone size; where given, it reads once, few, many or a size class.

D gene	clone size	V gene	J gene	CDR3 protein	CDR3 DNA
-	-	TRBV19	TRBJ1-1	CASISPGTLYTEAFF	TGTGCCAGTATTAGTCCAGGGACCCTTTACACTGAAGCTTTCTTT
-	-	TRBV19	TRBJ1-1	CASISRLGSLNTEAFF	TGTGCCAGTATCTCCCGTTTAGGCAGCCTGAACACTGAAGCTTTCTTT
-	-	TRBV19	TRBJ2-7	CASSIWDNLDEQYF	TGTGCCAGTAGTATTTGGGACAACCTGGACGAGCAGTACTTC
-	-	TRBV2	TRBJ2-6	CASSEYSKSSGANVLTF	TGTGCCAGCAGTGAATACAGTAAGTCCTCTGGGGCCAACGTCCTGACTTTC
-	few	TRBV7-9	TRBJ2-1	CASSLLVSGNEQFF	TGTGCCAGCAGCTTATTGGTTTCGGGGAATGAGCAGTTCTTC
-	-	TRBV7-8	TRBJ1-5	CASSNPGNQPQHF	TGTGCCAGCAGCAACCCGGGGAATCAGCCCCAGCATTTT
-	few	TRBV6-6	TRBJ1-6	CASTTTSNSPLHF	TGTGCCAGCACCACCACTTCTAATTCACCCCTCCACTTT
-	-	TRBV27	TRBJ1-5	CASSMDRFTAQPQHF	TGTGCCAGCAGCATGGACAGATTTACGGCTCAGCCCCAGCATTTT
-	-	TRBV9	TRBJ1-2	CASSVEPGADYGYTF	TGTGCCAGCAGCGTAGAGCCGGGGGCTGACTATGGCTACACCTTC
-	-	TRBV10-2	TRBJ2-2	CASCTGTRNTGELFF	TGCGCCAGTTGCACCGGGACGCGGAACACCGGGGAGCTGTTTTTT
TRBD2	-	TRBV4-2	TRBJ2-1	CASSRADRLAGGDEQFF	TGTGCCAGCAGCCGGGCGGACAGACTAGCGGGAGGGGACGAGCAGTTCTTC
-	-	TRBV10-2	TRBJ1-1	CASSGNTEAFF	TGCGCCAGTTCGGGGAACACTGAAGCTTTCTTT
-	-	TRBV7-6	TRBJ1-6	CASSPQVGNSPLHF	TGTGCCAGCAGCCCCCAGGTGGGAAATTCACCCCTCCACTTT
TRBD2	-	TRBV11-2	TRBJ2-3	CASSSGGVGTDTQYF	TGTGCCAGCAGCTCCGGGGGGGTGGGCACAGATACGCAGTATTTT
-	once	TRBV29-1	TRBJ2-7	CSVEAGAYEQYF	TGCAGCGTTGAGGCCGGAGCATACGAGCAGTACTTC
TRBD2	-	TRBV7-3	TRBJ2-2	CASSSSGGAHGELFF	TGTGCCAGCAGCTCTAGCGGGGGGGCCCACGGGGAGCTGTTTTTT